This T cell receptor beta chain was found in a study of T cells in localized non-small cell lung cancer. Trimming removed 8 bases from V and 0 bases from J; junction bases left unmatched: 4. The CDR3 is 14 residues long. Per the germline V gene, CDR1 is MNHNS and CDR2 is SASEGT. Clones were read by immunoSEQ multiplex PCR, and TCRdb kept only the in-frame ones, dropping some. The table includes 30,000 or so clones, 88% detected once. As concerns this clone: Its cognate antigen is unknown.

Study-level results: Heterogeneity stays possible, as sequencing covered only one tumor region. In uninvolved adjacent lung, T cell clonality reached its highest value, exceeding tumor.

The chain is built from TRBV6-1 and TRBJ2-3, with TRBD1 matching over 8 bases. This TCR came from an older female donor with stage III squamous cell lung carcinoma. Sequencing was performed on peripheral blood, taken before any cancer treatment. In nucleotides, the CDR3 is TGTGCCAGCTTGACAGGGGCTAGCACAGATACGCAGTATTTT. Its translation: CASLTGASTDTQYF.